A single sample is the source of the 14 T cell receptor beta chains below, sequenced in a study of T-cell reconstitution after alpha-beta-depleted transplantation in children. This sample's TCRbeta library carried unique molecular identifier barcodes. A single record per CDR3 protein comes from TCRdb applying MiXCR to the PCR reads. Of 250,000 or so distinct CDR3 sequences in the sample, around 7.5% were seen once. The sample here was PBMCs, mostly from graft donor cells, taken 180 days after TCRalphabeta/CD19-depleted stem cell transplant. The source of these receptors is a male patient aged 10 to 17 who had a stem cell transplant for acute lymphoblastic leukemia, so the T cells may come from the graft donor.

A note on this clonotype: A much larger clone is a single base away; this may be a read error. The rearrangement uses TRBV24-1 and TRBJ1-2; D possibly corresponds to TRBD1 (5 bases). The CDR3 is made up of 13 amino acids. The germline CDR1 and CDR2 sequences are KGHDR and SFDVKD. V lost 9 bases and J lost 4, with 14 bases in between. Here the CDR3 DNA reads TGTGCCACCCATAGGGGATTCGGCTATGGCTACACCTTC. Its translation: CATHRGFGYGYTF.

This clonotype was picked up many times. V usage is TRBV5-5 and J usage is TRBJ2-6; D is undetermined. V dropped 3 bases and J dropped 3 bases, with 7 bases sitting between them. CDR3 length: 14 amino acids. Germline CDR1 and CDR2: SGHKS and YYEKEE (reference sequence). The CDR3 spells CASSSPRGANVLTF. CDR3 in DNA: TGTGCCAGCAGCTCGCCCCGTGGGGCCAACGTCCTGACTTTC.

The sample holds a few counts of this clonotype. This chain joins TRBV19 and TRBJ1-1, with D unclear. The CDR3 consists of 15 residues. Germline V gene lookup returns CDR1 LNHDA and CDR2 SQIVND (reference sequence). Between the trimmed V and J ends, which lost 5 bases and 6 bases, there was a span of 19 bases. The chain's CDR3 is CASSPPYGLSSEAFF. DNA for the CDR3: TGTGCCAGTAGTCCCCCCTACGGTTTGTCCTCTGAAGCTTTCTTT.

This clonotype was seen repeatedly, ten times or more. J is TRBJ2-5 and V is TRBV20-1; TRBD1 agrees at 10 bases. The germline V gene has CDR1 DFQATT and CDR2 SNEGSKA (reference sequence). The CDR3 is 15 residues long. V was pared by 7 bases and J by 4 bases, with 12 bases of the junction left unmatched. The chain's CDR3 is CSVRTGGYRLETQYF. CDR3 DNA: TGCAGTGTCCGGACAGGGGGGTACCGGTTAGAGACCCAGTACTTC.

This clonotype was counted only a few times. The rearrangement links TRBV3-1 to TRBJ1-1; unclear D gene. Germline CDR1 is LGHDT and CDR2 is YNNKEL (reference sequence). Deletions cut 0 bases from V and 1 base from J, with 9 bases between. This CDR3 is 15 amino acids long. CDR3 sequence: CASSQERQRNTEAFF. The CDR3 nucleotides read TGTGCCAGCAGCCAAGAAAGGCAGAGGAACACTGAAGCTTTCTTT.

This clonotype has a count of ten or more. J is TRBJ1-1 and V is TRBV15; D may be TRBD1 (5 bases). Between the trimmed V and J ends, which lost 2 bases and 2 bases, there was a span of 9 bases. This CDR3 region has 14 residues. Looked up from germline, CDR1 is LNHNV and CDR2 is YYDKDF (reference sequence). The CDR3 DNA follows: TGTGCCACCAGCAGAATACAGGCTAACACTGAAGCTTTCTTT. Protein: CATSRIQANTEAFF.

There are many counts of this clonotype. The chain combines TRBV10-3 with TRBJ1-1; weak D call: TRBD1 (5 bases). Germline CDR1 is ENHRY and CDR2 is SYGVKD. V was shortened by 2 bases and J by 2 bases, with 9 bases between the two germline ends. The CDR3 sequence is 14 residues long. This CDR3 is CAISEPGLNTEAFF. The CDR3 nucleotides read TGTGCCATCAGTGAGCCGGGACTAAACACTGAAGCTTTCTTT.

In its sample, this clonotype was seen many times. The chain carries TRBV7-3 and TRBJ2-1, with 11 bases matching TRBD2. The CDR3 has 15 amino acids. CDR1 and CDR2 from the germline V gene are SGHTA and FQGTGA. V was pared by 0 bases and J by 9 bases, with 4 bases of the junction left unmatched. CDR3 residues: CASSLTSGRAGEQFF. CDR3 bases: TGTGCCAGCAGCTTAACTAGCGGGAGGGCCGGTGAGCAGTTCTTC.

Ten or more counts support this clonotype. V is TRBV5-1 and J is TRBJ2-1, with TRBD2 matching 7 bases. This CDR3 has 14 residues. V shed 4 bases, J shed 8 bases, and the junction held 9 bases outside the gene matches. Germline lookup yields CDR1 SGHRS and CDR2 YFSETQ. The CDR3 nucleotides read TGCGCCAGCAGCAGACTAGCCGCCCAAGATGAGCAGTTCTTC. As protein: CASSRLAAQDEQFF.

This clonotype has ten or more counts. The gene calls are TRBV7-9 and TRBJ2-7, with D uncertain. The CDR3 is 14 amino acids. V dropped 1 base and J dropped 0 bases, with 7 bases sitting between them. Germline V gene sequence: CDR1 SEHNR, CDR2 FQNEAQ (reference sequence). CDR3 DNA: TGTGCCAGCAGCTTAGAGGTTCGCTCCTACGAGCAGTACTTC. Its protein is CASSLEVRSYEQYF.

In its sample, this clonotype was seen many times. This rearrangement joins TRBV7-2 to TRBJ2-7; 7 bases match TRBD1. CDR1 SGHTA and CDR2 FQGNSA come from the germline V gene. There are 17 residues in the CDR3. V dropped 1 base and J dropped 1; count of bases not matched to a gene: 10. CDR3 sequence: CASSLGVPTGVSYEQYF. The CDR3 bases are TGTGCCAGCAGCTTAGGTGTTCCAACAGGGGTTTCCTACGAGCAGTACTTC.

Only a few counts were recorded for this clonotype. The chain combines TRBV19 with TRBJ1-3; D is uncertain. With 1 base removed from V and 0 bases from J, the gap between germline ends came to 7 bases. The germline gives CDR1 LNHDA, CDR2 SQIVND (reference sequence). The CDR3 runs 15 residues. DNA of the CDR3: TGTGCCAGTAGTATAGCCGCGCTCTCTGGAAACACCATATATTTT. Translation: CASSIAALSGNTIYF.

This clonotype was seen at least ten times. This chain uses TRBV5-1 with TRBJ2-7; D unresolved. V dropped 0 bases and J dropped 6 bases, with 4 bases sitting between them. The CDR3 runs 11 residues. Germline CDR1 reads SGHRS; CDR2 reads YFSETQ. The CDR3 loop reads CASSLGFEQYF. The DNA for the CDR3 is TGCGCCAGCAGCTTGGGGTTCGAGCAGTACTTC.

Ten or more counts support this clonotype. V is TRBV6-5 and J is TRBJ1-5; D possibly corresponds to TRBD1 (6 bases). Germline assignment: CDR1 MNHEY and CDR2 SVGAGI. The germline V and J ends were trimmed by 2 bases and 1 base, with 9 bases remaining between them. This CDR3 is built from 15 residues. CDR3 sequence: CASSYQGRSNQPQHF. The CDR3 DNA is TGTGCCAGCAGTTACCAGGGGCGCAGCAATCAGCCCCAGCATTTT.